The text below deals with one T cell receptor beta chain. Its antigen is not known. This entry comes from a study of Tregs in tolerant kidney transplant recipients. Overall study findings and caveats: In tolerant patients, donor-specific Tregs outgrew total Tregs, suggesting antigen-driven expansion. This study did not directly address biological reproducibility. Tregs expanded with activated donor B cells seemed most donor-specific.

Some clones are missing from TCRdb's copy, which holds only in-frame ones; the method was immunoSEQ multiplex PCR. The repertoire holds over 85,000 clones, over 85% seen once, with approximately 0.5% in the top ten. Unstimulated Tregs (CD4+CD25+CD127-) and CD4+CD25- non-Tregs were sorted from PBMCs. The V and J ends lost 0 bases and 0 bases respectively, with 11 bases between them. Germline V gives CDR1 SGHRS, CDR2 YFSETQ. This CDR3 has 16 amino acids. This TCR derives from a human donor who received a combined kidney and bone marrow transplant. Specimen: CD4+ T cells from blood, collected before the transplant. V is TRBV5-1 and J is TRBJ2-3; D may be TRBD2 (5 bases). CDR3 coding DNA: TGCGCCAGCAGCTTGGTTAGGGAGACTAGCACAGATACGCAGTATTTT. This gives the protein CASSLVRETSTDTQYF.